Each of the 24 T cell receptor beta chains below was sequenced from the same sample in a study of identical twins. From the 5' RACE reads, TCRdb called clonotypes with MiXCR, one entry per CDR3 protein. The repertoire consists of 450,000 to 600,000 distinct CDR3 sequences, with more than 20% occurring once and the leading ten covering about 0.5%. These data also formed part of another study, on yellow fever vaccine responses in identical twins.

Source material: CD4+ T cells sorted from blood. The receptors derive from a woman aged 18 to 35 in good health.

A few counts support this clonotype. In DNA, the CDR3 is TGCAGTGCTAGTCCCCAGGCCAAGAGAAACTCCTACAATGAGCAGTTCTTC. The encoded protein is CSASPQAKRNSYNEQFF. V and J are TRBV20-1 and TRBJ2-1; D not certain. Trimming removed 3 bases from V and 0 bases from J, with 18 bases in between. Per germline, CDR1 DFQATT and CDR2 SNEGSKA (reference sequence). There are 17 residues in the CDR3.

This clonotype was seen more than once but under ten times. The chain's CDR3 is CATSDHRSSGNTIYF. CDR3 in DNA: TGTGCCACCAGTGATCACAGGAGCTCTGGAAACACCATATATTTT. The genes are TRBV24-1 and TRBJ1-3, with a tentative D call TRBD1 (5 bases). The CDR3 runs 15 residues. From germline, CDR1 is KGHDR and CDR2 SFDVKD. Trimming removed 3 bases at V and 0 bases at J, with 8 bases between.

The chain employs TRBV20-1 and TRBJ2-5; weak D call: TRBD1 (6 bases). V lost 6 bases to trimming and J lost 2 bases, with 19 bases between them. Germline CDR1 reads DFQATT; CDR2 reads SNEGSKA (reference sequence). The CDR3 totals 15 residues. CDR3 loop: CSAYPTTGHQETQYF. CDR3 nucleotide sequence: TGCAGTGCATACCCGACTACGGGACATCAAGAGACCCAGTACTTC.

The gene calls are TRBV7-3 and TRBJ2-5; no reliable D call. Trimming removed 5 bases at V and 5 bases at J, with 15 bases between. The length of the CDR3 is 14 residues. CDR1 and CDR2 (germline): SGHTA, FQGTGA. Here the CDR3 reads CASSPGGLRETQYF. The CDR3 nucleotides are TGTGCCAGCAGCCCCGGTGGGCTTCGGGAGACCCAGTACTTC. Together with reference TRBV7-3 and TRBJ2-5, the CDR3 gives the full variable domain: GAGVSQTPSNKVTEKGKYVELRCDPISGHTALYWYRQSLGQGPEFLIYFQGTGAADDSGLPNDRFFAVRPEGSVSTLKIQRTERGDSAVYLCASSPGGLRETQYFGPGTRLLVL.

This clonotype was detected only a few times. The rearrangement links TRBV11-3 to TRBJ2-2; unclear D gene. Trimming shortened V by 6 bases and J by 4 bases, and 6 bases separated the two germline ends. The CDR3 extends over 12 amino acids. Germline V gene sequence: CDR1 SGHNT, CDR2 YENEEA. This CDR3 is CASRGSTGELFF. The CDR3 DNA reads as TGTGCCAGCAGGGGCTCCACCGGGGAGCTGTTTTTT.

The chain combines TRBV10-3 with TRBJ2-1, with D tentatively TRBD1 or TRBD2 (5 bases each). The ends were cut back, 4 bases at V and 1 base at J, with 8 bases in the middle. This CDR3 spans 14 amino acids. Germline V gene lookup returns CDR1 ENHRY and CDR2 SYGVKD. The CDR3 spells CAISGDGSYNEQFF. CDR3 in DNA: TGTGCCATCAGTGGGGACGGATCCTACAATGAGCAGTTCTTC.

This clonotype was observed a few times. The chain recombines TRBV15 with TRBJ2-1, with a tentative D call TRBD2 (5 bases). Trimming stripped 7 bases from V and 3 bases from J, with 10 bases between. From germline, CDR1 is LNHNV and CDR2 YYDKDF (reference sequence). This CDR3 has 13 residues. In nucleotides, the CDR3 is TGTGCCACCACGGACTCACTCTACAATGAGCAGTTCTTC. Amino acid sequence: CATTDSLYNEQFF.

The rearrangement links TRBV20-1 to TRBJ2-1; no firm D call. V was clipped by 3 bases and J by 3 bases, with 12 bases between them. Germline V gives CDR1 DFQATT, CDR2 SNEGSKA (reference sequence). The CDR3 is 14 residues long. CDR3 in amino acids: CSASHTDIYNEQFF. As DNA, the CDR3 is TGCAGTGCTAGTCACACAGACATCTACAATGAGCAGTTCTTC.

This clonotype showed up just a few times. The chain combines TRBV12-3 or TRBV12-4 with TRBJ1-5; unclear D gene. The CDR3 spans 18 residues. V was pared by 2 bases and J by 0 bases, with 17 bases between. The CDR3 here is CASSLRYGPQYSNQPQHF. CDR3 DNA: TGTGCCAGCAGTTTACGGTACGGGCCCCAATATAGCAATCAGCCCCAGCATTTT.

The chain uses TRBV12-3 or TRBV12-4 and TRBJ2-1; the D call may be TRBD1 or TRBD2 (5 bases each). There are 14 residues in the CDR3. Trimming removed 7 bases from V and 0 bases from J, with 10 bases in between. The CDR3 protein is CASTGTGSYNEQFF. The CDR3 coding sequence is TGTGCCAGCACCGGGACCGGCTCCTACAATGAGCAGTTCTTC.

This chain joins TRBV2 and TRBJ2-7; the D gene is possibly TRBD1 (5 bases). Germline CDR1 and CDR2: SNHLY and FYNNEI. The CDR3 is 14 amino acids. V lost 6 bases and J lost 2, with 14 bases in between. The CDR3 region is CASSKTVSPYEQYF. The CDR3 bases are TGTGCCAGCAGCAAGACAGTATCGCCCTACGAGCAGTACTTC. The full variable domain, with the rest looked up from reference TRBV2 and TRBJ2-7, is EPEVTQTPSHQVTQMGQEVILRCVPISNHLYFYWYRQILGQKVEFLVSFYNNEISEKSEIFDDQFSVERPDGSNFTLKIRSTKLEDSAMYFCASSKTVSPYEQYFGPGTRLTVT.

In this sample, this clonotype turned up a few times. The J gene is TRBJ2-3, the V gene TRBV10-2; D uncertain. This CDR3 spans 12 amino acids. Germline CDR1 and CDR2: WSHSY and SAAADI. V was pared by 2 bases and J by 10 bases, with 10 bases between. The CDR3 spells CASSELLDAQYF. In DNA, the CDR3 is TGCGCCAGCAGTGAGCTGCTTGATGCGCAGTATTTT.

The chain carries TRBV7-2 and TRBJ1-1; no clear D. The CDR3 is 14 amino acids. Germline values: CDR1 SGHTA, CDR2 FQGNSA. Trimming took 5 bases from V and 1 from J, leaving 11 bases between them. The CDR3 spells CASSGQAGNTEAFF. The CDR3 region has the DNA TGTGCCAGCAGCGGGCAGGCAGGGAACACTGAAGCTTTCTTT.

The chain is built from TRBV5-1 and TRBJ2-5; D is ambiguous. Deletions cut 4 bases from V and 5 bases from J, with 27 bases between. The germline V gene has CDR1 SGHRS and CDR2 YFSETQ. This CDR3 comprises 18 residues. The DNA of the CDR3 is TGCGCCAGCAGCCACCGCACCCTCAGTTTCGTGTCGGGCGAGACCCAGTACTTC. This encodes CASSHRTLSFVSGETQYF. Full variable domain (missing parts from reference TRBV5-1 and TRBJ2-5): KAGVTQTPRYLIKTRGQQVTLSCSPISGHRSVSWYQQTPGQGLQFLFEYFSETQRNKGNFPGRFSGRQFSNSRSEMNVSTLELGDSALYLCASSHRTLSFVSGETQYFGPGTRLLVL.

The V call is TRBV7-9, the J call TRBJ1-5, with TRBD1 identical over 7 bases. Germline CDR1 is SEHNR and CDR2 is FQNEAQ (reference sequence). Unmatched junction bases numbered 5, after V lost 5 bases and J lost 4 bases. This CDR3 has 14 residues. CDR3 sequence: CASSIQGGNQPQHF. In nucleotides, the CDR3 is TGTGCCAGCAGCATCCAGGGGGGTAATCAGCCCCAGCATTTT. Full variable domain (outside the CDR3, taken from reference TRBV7-9 and TRBJ1-5): DTGVSQNPRHKITKRGQNVTFRCDPISEHNRLYWYRQTLGQGPEFLTYFQNEAQLEKSRLLSDRFSAERPKGSFSTLEIQRTEQGDSAMYLCASSIQGGNQPQHFGDGTRLSIL.

This clonotype was seen more than once but under ten times. The chain is built from TRBV11-2 and TRBJ2-2, with a tentative D call TRBD2 (5 bases). There are 13 residues in the CDR3. CDR1 SGHAT and CDR2 FQNNGV come from the germline V gene. The V gene lost 7 bases and the J gene lost 4 bases, with 10 bases spanning the gap. CDR3 in DNA: TGTGCCAGCATCCCCGGGGTCACCGGGGAGCTGTTTTTT. Translation: CASIPGVTGELFF. Based on the CDR3 plus reference TRBV11-2 and TRBJ2-2, the full variable domain is EAGVAQSPRYKIIEKRQSVAFWCNPISGHATLYWYQQILGQGPKLLIQFQNNGVVDDSQLPKDRFSAERLKGVDSTLKIQPAKLEDSAVYLCASIPGVTGELFFGEGSRLTVL.

CDR3 loop: CSAAQKDEQYV. The DNA for the CDR3 is TGCAGTGCTGCCCAGAAGGACGAGCAGTACGTC. This chain links TRBV20-1 with TRBJ2-7; D gene uncertain. The CDR3 has 11 residues. V dropped 5 bases and J dropped 5 bases, with 10 bases sitting between them. The germline gives CDR1 DFQATT, CDR2 SNEGSKA (reference sequence).

This clonotype turned up a few times. The chain carries TRBV7-8 and TRBJ1-1; D remains ambiguous. CDR3 length equals 15 residues. Germline V lookup: CDR1 SGHVS, CDR2 FQNEAQ. V shed 1 base and J shed 4 bases, with 13 bases lying between them. The CDR3 nucleotides read TGTGCCAGCAGCTTAGAAATCCCGGGAGGCACTGAAGCTTTCTTT. Translated: CASSLEIPGGTEAFF.

This clonotype came up many times. V usage is TRBV5-1 and J usage is TRBJ2-1; TRBD2 aligns across 10 bases. Per germline, CDR1 SGHRS and CDR2 YFSETQ. The J segment lost 9 bases and the V segment lost 4 bases, leaving 10 bases of the junction unmatched. This CDR3 contains 15 residues. Here the CDR3 DNA reads TGCGCCAGCAGCAAGCCTAGCGGGAGAAAGGCTGAGCAGTTCTTC. Its translation is CASSKPSGRKAEQFF.

This clonotype was counted between two and nine times. The gene calls are TRBV19 and TRBJ1-5; possible D gene TRBD1, 6 bases. The CDR3 has 17 amino acids. Per germline, CDR1 LNHDA and CDR2 SQIVND (reference sequence). Between the trimmed V and J ends, which lost 4 bases and 2 bases, there was a span of 18 bases. Here the CDR3 DNA reads TGTGCCAGTAGTAGTCAAGGGGGTGGTACGGGCAATCAGCCCCAGCATTTT. Protein product: CASSSQGGGTGNQPQHF.

This chain connects TRBV7-8 to TRBJ2-7; TRBD2 aligns across 10 bases. Germline V gene lookup returns CDR1 SGHVS and CDR2 FQNEAQ. Trimming took 5 bases from V and 9 from J; bases not matched to a gene: 7. The CDR3 covers 13 residues. CDR3 residues: CASSPGTSDGQYF. The CDR3 DNA follows: TGTGCCAGCAGCCCCGGGACTAGCGACGGGCAGTACTTC.

The chain employs TRBV12-3 or TRBV12-4 and TRBJ2-7; either TRBD1 or TRBD2 may supply D (5 bases each). This CDR3 has 13 amino acids. V was shortened by 1 base and J by 8 bases, with 12 bases between the two germline ends. For the CDR3, the DNA is TGTGCCAGCAGTTTAGGGGTGGGACGTCAGCAGTACTTC. Residues: CASSLGVGRQQYF.

The chain links TRBV12-3 or TRBV12-4 to TRBJ2-3; D gene uncertain. Trimming removed 3 bases from V and 2 bases from J, with 12 bases in between. The CDR3 has 15 amino acids. The CDR3 nucleotides are TGTGCCAGCAGTTTGGACCGGACCTACACAGATACGCAGTATTTT. Amino acid sequence: CASSLDRTYTDTQYF.

This clonotype was counted only a few times. V gene TRBV5-1 combines with J gene TRBJ2-1; TRBD1 agrees at 7 bases. There are 14 residues in the CDR3. The V and J ends lost 0 bases and 9 bases, in that order; junction bases with no gene match: 6. The germline CDR1 and CDR2 sequences are SGHRS and YFSETQ. The CDR3 DNA is TGCGCCAGCAGCTTGGGACAGGGTATAGGTGAGCAGTTCTTC. Its protein is CASSLGQGIGEQFF.